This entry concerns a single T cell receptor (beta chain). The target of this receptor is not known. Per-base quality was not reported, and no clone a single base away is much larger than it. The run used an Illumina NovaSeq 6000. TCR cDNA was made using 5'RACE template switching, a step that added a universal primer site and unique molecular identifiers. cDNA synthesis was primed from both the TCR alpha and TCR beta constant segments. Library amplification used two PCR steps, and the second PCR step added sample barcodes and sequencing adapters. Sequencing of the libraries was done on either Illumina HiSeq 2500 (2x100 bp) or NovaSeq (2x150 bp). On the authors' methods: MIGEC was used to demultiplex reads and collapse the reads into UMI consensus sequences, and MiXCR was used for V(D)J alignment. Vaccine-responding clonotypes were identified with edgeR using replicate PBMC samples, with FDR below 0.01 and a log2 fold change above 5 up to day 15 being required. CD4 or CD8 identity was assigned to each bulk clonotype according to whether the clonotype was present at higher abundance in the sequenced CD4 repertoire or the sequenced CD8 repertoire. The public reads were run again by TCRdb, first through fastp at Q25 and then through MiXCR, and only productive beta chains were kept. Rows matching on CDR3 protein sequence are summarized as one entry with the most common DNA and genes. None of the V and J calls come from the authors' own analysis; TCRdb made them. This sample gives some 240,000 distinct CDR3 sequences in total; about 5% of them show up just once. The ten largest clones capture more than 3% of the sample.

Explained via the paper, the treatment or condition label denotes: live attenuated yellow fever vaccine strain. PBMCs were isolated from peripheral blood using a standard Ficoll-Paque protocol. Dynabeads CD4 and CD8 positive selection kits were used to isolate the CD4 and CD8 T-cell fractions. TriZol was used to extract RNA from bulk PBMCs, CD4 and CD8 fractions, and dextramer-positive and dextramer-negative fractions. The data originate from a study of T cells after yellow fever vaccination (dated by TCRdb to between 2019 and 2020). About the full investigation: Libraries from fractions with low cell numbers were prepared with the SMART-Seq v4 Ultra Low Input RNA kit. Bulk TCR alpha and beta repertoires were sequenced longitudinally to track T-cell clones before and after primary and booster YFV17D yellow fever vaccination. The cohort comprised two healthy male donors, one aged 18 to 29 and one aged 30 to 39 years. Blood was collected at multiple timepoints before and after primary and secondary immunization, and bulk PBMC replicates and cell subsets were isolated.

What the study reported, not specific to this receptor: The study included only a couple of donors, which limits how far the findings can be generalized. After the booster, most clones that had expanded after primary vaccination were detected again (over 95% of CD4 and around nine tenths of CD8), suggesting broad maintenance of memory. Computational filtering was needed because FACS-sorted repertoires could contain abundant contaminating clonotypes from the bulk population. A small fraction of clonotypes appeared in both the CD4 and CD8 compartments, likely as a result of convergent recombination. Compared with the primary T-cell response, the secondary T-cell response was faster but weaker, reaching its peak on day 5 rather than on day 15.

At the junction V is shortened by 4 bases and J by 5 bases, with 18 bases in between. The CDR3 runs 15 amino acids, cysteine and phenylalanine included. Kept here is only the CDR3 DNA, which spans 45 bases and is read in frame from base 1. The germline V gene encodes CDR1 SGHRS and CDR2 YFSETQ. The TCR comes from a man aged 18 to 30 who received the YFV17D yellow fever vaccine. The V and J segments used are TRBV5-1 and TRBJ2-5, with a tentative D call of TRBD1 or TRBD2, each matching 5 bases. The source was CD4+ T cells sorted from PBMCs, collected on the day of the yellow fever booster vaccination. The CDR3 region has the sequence CASSPVGLAGETQYF. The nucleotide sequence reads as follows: TGCGCCAGCAGCCCCGTTGGACTGGCAGGGGAGACCCAGTACTTC.